This T cell receptor beta chain derives from a study of T cell repertoires in cytomegalovirus infection. Background on the study: Public signatures in TCR beta pointed to CMV infection and matching HLA type.

The V gene's germline CDR1 is DFQATT and CDR2 SNEGSKA (reference sequence). The CDR3 sequence is 12 residues long. V lost 5 bases, J lost 8 bases, and 15 bases lay in between. Study-wide points: People with CMV and the relevant HLA were identified by cumulative public TCR beta family frequency. The ex vivo response was dominated by HLA-C-restricted CMV-specific TCR beta clonotypes.

This clonotype was detected once. Its cognate antigen is unknown. TCRdb re-called the reads with MiXCR, one entry per CDR3 protein. Of around 540,000 distinct CDR3 sequences listed, around 30% are singletons. Sequencing was performed on cultured PBMCs, taken from culture after CMV antigen stimulation. The sequence came from a human donor in good health (CMV status not recorded). Some clones in this sample may be carry-over from other donors' samples. This rearrangement joins TRBV20-1 to TRBJ2-5; D gene unclear. The CDR3 nucleotides read TGCAGTGCTTTTGTTGGATTGGGAACCCAGTACTTC. It codes for CSAFVGLGTQYF.